The 28 T cell receptor beta chains presented below share a single source sample, sequenced in a study of blood T cell repertoires in COVID-19. The table came from immunoSEQ multiplex PCR; TCRdb's copy has only in-frame clones and leaves some out. Of more than 300,000 clones listed, 92% were seen once; the top ten hold around a sixth. The sequenced sample consisted of PBMCs or T cells enriched from blood (not recorded which). The receptor source for this set is a woman aged 25 to 39 who had recovered from COVID-19.

This clone is a singleton in its sample. The chain carries TRBV9 and TRBJ2-2, with TRBD2 matching 11 bases. The germline CDR1 and CDR2 sequences are SGDLS and YYNGEE. The length of the CDR3 is 17 residues. Trimming at V came to 2 bases and at J to 5 bases, leaving 8 bases not matched to a gene. The CDR3 loop is CASSVTSGTVRTGELFF. The CDR3 bases are TGTGCCAGCAGCGTGACTAGCGGGACAGTAAGGACCGGGGAGCTGTTTTTT.

V usage is TRBV18 and J usage is TRBJ2-3; weak D call: TRBD2 (6 bases). Germline V lookup: CDR1 KGHSH, CDR2 LQKENI. V was pared by 4 bases and J by 0 bases, with 11 bases between. CDR3 size: 15 residues. The CDR3 sequence is CASSRRGDSTDTQYF. In DNA form, the CDR3 reads TGTGCCAGCTCACGGAGGGGCGACAGCACAGATACGCAGTATTTT.

The chain combines TRBV4-1 with TRBJ2-7; 10 nucleotides align to TRBD2. Germline CDR1 and CDR2: MGHRA and YSYEKL. V gave up 3 bases and J gave up 4 bases; unmatched junction bases: 3. CDR3 length: 14 residues. CDR3 region: CASSQVAGGYEQYF. CDR3 nucleotide sequence: TGCGCCAGCAGCCAGGTAGCGGGAGGTTACGAGCAGTACTTC.

The CDR3 DNA reads as TGTGCCAGCAGTTACCTAAGACAGGGCGTCTACTTC. It encodes CASSYLRQGVYF. This chain connects TRBV6-2 or TRBV6-3 to TRBJ2-7, with 7 positions matching TRBD1. Unmatched junction bases numbered 8, after V lost 2 bases and J lost 13 bases. This CDR3 is built from 12 residues. Germline CDR1 reads MNHEY; CDR2 reads SVGEGT.

J is TRBJ2-1 and V is TRBV7-3; TRBD2 matches 8 bases. V lost 4 bases, J lost 8 bases, and 16 bases stayed unmatched. Germline V gene sequence: CDR1 SGHTA, CDR2 FQGTGA. This CDR3 has 17 amino acids. CDR3 amino acids: CASSSTHGVAGIHEQFF. CDR3 sequence (DNA): TGTGCCAGCAGCTCCACTCACGGGGTAGCGGGAATTCATGAGCAGTTCTTC. Complete variable domain (other parts from reference TRBV7-3 and TRBJ2-1): GAGVSQTPSNKVTEKGKYVELRCDPISGHTALYWYRQSLGQGPEFLIYFQGTGAADDSGLPNDRFFAVRPEGSVSTLKIQRTERGDSAVYLCASSSTHGVAGIHEQFFGPGTRLTVL.

The rearrangement links TRBV19 to TRBJ2-1, with TRBD2 matching over 13 bases. Germline V CDR1 and CDR2: LNHDA, SQIVND (reference sequence). With 4 bases clipped from V and 2 bases from J, the junction kept 8 bases outside the gene matches. The CDR3 loop spans 18 amino acids. Written as DNA, the CDR3 is TGTGCCAGTAGTACCAAGTGGGGGACTAGCGGGACCTACAATGAGCAGTTCTTC. It encodes CASSTKWGTSGTYNEQFF.

The CDR3 sequence is CAPEAGSNQPQHF. For the CDR3, the DNA is TGCGCCCCCGAAGCAGGGTCCAATCAGCCCCAGCATTTT. The chain has TRBV10-1 and TRBJ1-5; D may be TRBD1 (5 bases). With 11 bases removed from V and 3 bases from J, the gap between germline ends came to 14 bases. Germline V CDR1 and CDR2: WNHNN, SYGVQD (reference sequence). This CDR3 contains 13 residues.

V usage is TRBV7-2 and J usage is TRBJ2-5; weak D call: TRBD2 (6 bases). V lost 5 bases to trimming and J lost 4 bases, with 17 bases between them. The CDR3 is 15 residues long. CDR1 is SGHTA and CDR2 is FQGNSA in the germline V gene. The CDR3 DNA is TGTGCCAGCAGCCCCCGCGGTAGCGGTCGAGAGACCCAGTACTTC. Translating it yields CASSPRGSGRETQYF.

The chain joins TRBV5-5 to TRBJ2-1; no reliable D call. Trimming removed 4 bases at V and 8 bases at J, with 13 bases between. CDR1 and CDR2 (germline): SGHKS, YYEKEE (reference sequence). The CDR3 consists of 13 residues. CDR3 bases: TGTGCCAGCAGCAAACCCCCCGAGGATGAGCAGTTCTTC. This translates into CASSKPPEDEQFF.

This chain connects TRBV5-1 to TRBJ1-6; the D gene is possibly TRBD1 (5 bases). The CDR3 is 18 residues long. Germline values: CDR1 SGHRS, CDR2 YFSETQ. The V end was cut by 1 base, the J end by 7 bases, with 21 bases between. The CDR3 reads CASSLSSRGPMENSPLHF. In nucleotides, the CDR3 is TGCGCCAGCAGCTTGTCATCTAGGGGTCCCATGGAGAATTCACCCCTCCACTTT.

The chain links TRBV2 to TRBJ2-4; D is ambiguous. V lost 4 bases and J 3 bases, leaving 10 bases between the germline ends. The CDR3 covers 14 residues. CDR1 is SNHLY and CDR2 is FYNNEI in the germline V gene. CDR3 sequence: CASSVRGFKNIQYF. The CDR3 bases are TGTGCCAGCAGTGTAAGAGGATTCAAAAACATTCAGTACTTC.

This clone was found once. This sequence joins TRBV5-1 and TRBJ1-1; D not certain. Germline values: CDR1 SGHRS, CDR2 YFSETQ. V lost 3 bases to trimming and J lost 0 bases, with 9 bases between them. The CDR3 covers 14 residues. DNA for the CDR3: TGCGCCAGCAGCTCCGACGGGATGAACACTGAAGCTTTCTTT. Protein product: CASSSDGMNTEAFF.

The J gene is TRBJ2-1, the V gene TRBV12-3 or TRBV12-4; 11 bases match TRBD2. There are 13 residues in the CDR3. The ends lost 6 bases at V and 9 bases at J; junction bases unmatched: 4. The CDR3 DNA is TGTGCCAGCAGACTAGCGGGAGAAGGTGAGCAGTTCTTC. It specifies CASRLAGEGEQFF.

The chain couples TRBV19 to TRBJ1-1, with 9 bases identical to TRBD1. Germline CDR1 reads LNHDA; CDR2 reads SQIVND (reference sequence). Losses at the gene ends were 3 bases for V and 10 bases for J; bases not matched to a gene: 6. The length of the CDR3 is 13 residues. CDR3 sequence: CASSIQQGAGAFF. DNA for the CDR3: TGTGCCAGTAGTATCCAACAGGGGGCAGGAGCTTTCTTT.

This clone was counted a few times. The V call is TRBV5-6, the J call TRBJ2-7, with 11 positions matching TRBD2. The germline gives CDR1 SGHDT, CDR2 YYEEEE. The V gene end was trimmed by 5 bases and the J gene end by 1 base; junction bases not matched to a gene: 8. The CDR3 runs to 16 residues. CDR3 sequence: CASSAGLAVLSYEQYF. The CDR3 DNA follows: TGTGCCAGCAGTGCGGGACTAGCGGTACTTTCCTACGAGCAGTACTTC.

The chain links TRBV28 to TRBJ2-3, with D possibly being TRBD1 (5 bases). This CDR3 is 11 amino acids long. V lost 7 bases and J 5 bases, leaving 7 bases between the germline ends. CDR1 is MDHEN and CDR2 is SYDVKM in the germline V gene. CDR3 sequence (DNA): TGTGCCAGCACAAGGGGAGATACGCAGTATTTT. Translating gives CASTRGDTQYF.

The CDR3 loop reads CASRDRFGSPLHF. In nucleotides, the CDR3 is TGTGCCAGTCGAGACAGGTTCGGATCACCCCTCCACTTT. The J gene is TRBJ1-6, the V gene TRBV19; D is possibly TRBD1 (6 bases). The CDR3 has 13 amino acids. Looked up from germline, CDR1 is LNHDA and CDR2 is SQIVND (reference sequence). Trimming removed 8 bases at V and 10 bases at J, with 15 bases between.

The rearrangement links TRBV28 to TRBJ1-1; TRBD1 agrees at 11 bases. Germline V gives CDR1 MDHEN, CDR2 SYDVKM. Trimming took 6 bases from V and 5 from J; bases not matched to a gene: 8. This CDR3 is 15 amino acids long. The CDR3 DNA sequence: TGTGCCAGCAGCCCCGGGACAGGGGGTTGGACTGAAGCTTTCTTT. Translation gives CASSPGTGGWTEAFF. Looking up the rest from reference TRBV28 and TRBJ1-1 gives the full variable domain: DVKVTQSSRYLVKRTGEKVFLECVQDMDHENMFWYRQDPGLGLRLIYFSYDVKMKEKGDIPEGYSVSREKKERFSLILESASTNQTSMYLCASSPGTGGWTEAFFGQGTRLTVV.

V is TRBV4-3 and J is TRBJ2-7; perhaps TRBD1 as D (6 bases). The V gene's germline CDR1 is LGHNA and CDR2 YSLEER. This CDR3 is 15 amino acids long. Between the trimmed V and J ends, which lost 0 bases and 2 bases, there was a span of 11 bases. The CDR3 DNA follows: TGCGCCAGCAGCCAAGAGGTGGCAGGGGCCTACGAGCAGTACTTC. It encodes CASSQEVAGAYEQYF.

This sequence joins TRBV7-2 and TRBJ1-1, with 7 bases that match TRBD1. V shed 0 bases and J 2 bases; nucleotides not matched to a gene: 3. CDR1 and CDR2 (germline): SGHTA, FQGNSA. CDR3 length equals 15 residues. The chain's CDR3 is CASSLAGTANTEAFF. In nucleotides, the CDR3 is TGTGCCAGCAGCTTAGCCGGGACAGCTAACACTGAAGCTTTCTTT.

This clone is a singleton in its sample. The rearrangement joins TRBV5-1 to TRBJ2-3, with D tentatively TRBD2 (6 bases). The CDR3 spans 14 residues. The germline CDR1 and CDR2 sequences are SGHRS and YFSETQ. Trimming removed 3 bases from V and 4 bases from J, with 12 bases in between. In DNA form, the CDR3 reads TGCGCCAGCAGCTCGGGACTTTTCCCAGATACGCAGTATTTT. It translates to CASSSGLFPDTQYF. Filled out from reference TRBV5-1 and TRBJ2-3, the complete variable domain reads KAGVTQTPRYLIKTRGQQVTLSCSPISGHRSVSWYQQTPGQGLQFLFEYFSETQRNKGNFPGRFSGRQFSNSRSEMNVSTLELGDSALYLCASSSGLFPDTQYFGPGTRLTVL.

The V and J genes are TRBV12-5 and TRBJ2-3; D is ambiguous. The CDR3 length is 14 residues. The germline V and J ends were trimmed by 3 bases and 4 bases, with 11 bases remaining between them. Germline V gene sequence: CDR1 LGHNT, CDR2 FRNRAP. The CDR3 DNA reads TGTGCTAGTGGTTTTAACGGTCTTGCAGATACGCAGTATTTT. Its translation: CASGFNGLADTQYF.

The rearrangement joins TRBV11-2 to TRBJ2-7; 7 positions match TRBD2. This CDR3 has 14 residues. Trimming cost V 2 bases and J 3 bases; bases outside gene matches: 4. The germline V gene encodes CDR1 SGHAT and CDR2 FQNNGV. CDR3: CASSLQGGRYEQYF. CDR3 nucleotides: TGTGCCAGCAGCTTACAGGGAGGGCGCTACGAGCAGTACTTC.

The chain carries TRBV28 and TRBJ2-7; D is possibly TRBD1 (6 bases). From germline, CDR1 is MDHEN and CDR2 SYDVKM. The V gene lost 5 bases and the J gene lost 2 bases, with 13 bases spanning the gap. The CDR3 spans 14 residues. CDR3 region: CASSTGQGTYEQYF. Written as DNA, the CDR3 is TGTGCCAGCAGTACAGGGCAGGGGACCTACGAGCAGTACTTC.

This chain links TRBV19 with TRBJ1-5; 9 bases are a match to TRBD1. This CDR3 spans 16 amino acids. Germline V gene data show CDR1 as LNHDA and CDR2 as SQIVND (reference sequence). The trim removed 5 bases at V and 0 bases at J, leaving 5 bases unmatched. The CDR3 is CASSPQDRGSNQPQHF. The DNA for the CDR3 is TGTGCCAGTAGTCCTCAGGACAGGGGTAGCAATCAGCCCCAGCATTTT.

The genes are TRBV15 and TRBJ2-5; TRBD2 agrees at 10 bases. The CDR3 extends over 17 amino acids. From germline, CDR1 is LNHNV and CDR2 YYDKDF (reference sequence). V trimming: 0 bases; J trimming: 7 bases; junction bases outside the gene matches: 11. The CDR3 DNA reads TGTGCCACCAGCAGAGATCCAACTAGCGGGATTTCGGGGACCCAGTACTTC. Residues: CATSRDPTSGISGTQYF.

The chain employs TRBV18 and TRBJ1-1, with 7 bases fitting TRBD1. The germline CDR1 and CDR2 sequences are KGHSH and LQKENI. Trimming took 4 bases from V and 5 from J; bases not matched to a gene: 13. The CDR3 runs 16 residues. The CDR3 region has the DNA TGTGCCAGCTCACAGGGACAGCGGGCTTCCGGTACTGAAGCTTTCTTT. It specifies CASSQGQRASGTEAFF.

The chain couples TRBV5-5 to TRBJ1-6; maybe TRBD1 (5 bases). Germline V CDR1 and CDR2: SGHKS, YYEKEE (reference sequence). The CDR3 length is 14 residues. V was cut by 4 bases and J by 10 bases, with 15 bases left in between. The CDR3 sequence: CASSPGGLESPLHF. The CDR3 DNA reads as TGTGCCAGCAGCCCGGGGGGGTTGGAGTCACCCCTCCACTTT.